Listed below are T cell receptor beta chains from one sample, sequenced in a study of T cell responses to AZD1222 COVID-19 vaccine. Libraries were prepared by immunoSEQ multiplex PCR; TCRdb keeps only in-frame clonotypes and omits some of them. Of 210,000 or so clones in the sample, less than 95% were seen once. Here the sequenced sample was peripheral blood, taken 28 days after the second dose of the MenACWY control vaccine. The receptors here all came from an adult who received the MenACWY meningococcal vaccine as a control. The CDR3 runs from the conserved cysteine through the conserved F or W. Fields, in order: J gene, V gene, clone size, D gene, CDR3 DNA, CDR3 protein. D genes are given only for firm matches. Size values are once, few and many counts, or a class for expanded clones, and some rows have none.

TRBJ2-1 TRBV9 . . TGTGCCAGCAGCGTAGCAGGCAATGAGCAGTTCTTC CASSVAGNEQFF
TRBJ2-7 TRBV6-5 . . TGTGCCAGCAAGGCGATTCAAGAGGTCCACGAGCAGTACTTC CASKAIQEVHEQYF
TRBJ1-3 TRBV7-9 . . TGTGCCAGCAGCCCCCAAGGGTCGAGCTCTGGAAACACCATATATTTT CASSPQGSSSGNTIYF
TRBJ2-1 TRBV2 . TRBD2 TGTGCCAGCAGGGATGGGACTAGCGGGAATGAGCAGTTCTTC CASRDGTSGNEQFF
TRBJ1-1 TRBV6-5 . . TGTGCCAGCAGTTCGGGGGAGGGTTCAGAAGCTTTCTTT CASSSGEGSEAFF
TRBJ1-1 TRBV6-5 . . TGTGCCAGCGGGCTGATGAACACTGAAGCTTTCTTT CASGLMNTEAFF
TRBJ2-4 TRBV5-1 . . TGCGCCAGCAGCCCGGGGGAGTTAGCCAAAAACATTCAGTACTTC CASSPGELAKNIQYF
TRBJ1-6 TRBV30 . . TGTGCCTGGACTCGGATGGACAGTCCCGATTCACCCCTCCACTTT CAWTRMDSPDSPLHF
TRBJ2-5 TRBV5-1 . . TGCGCCAGCAGCCCTACAGGGATCCAAGAGACCCAGTACTTC CASSPTGIQETQYF
TRBJ2-2 TRBV28 . . TGTGCCAGCAGTCTTGGATTGGGCGGGGAGCTGTTTTTT CASSLGLGGELFF
TRBJ2-2 TRBV9 . TRBD2 TGTGCCAGCAGCGTAGGACTAGCGGTTCCATTTGCGAACACCGGGGAGCTGTTTTTT CASSVGLAVPFANTGELFF
TRBJ1-2 TRBV28 . TRBD1 TGTGCCAGCAGTTCCCTGACAGGGATCTATGGCTACACCTTC CASSSLTGIYGYTF
TRBJ2-3 TRBV9 once TRBD2 TGTGCCAGCAGCGTAAGGGCGGGGGGCCTCACAGATACGCAGTATTTT CASSVRAGGLTDTQYF
TRBJ2-7 TRBV6-8 . . TGTGCCAGCAGGGAATACTCGGGGAAATACGAGCAGTACTTC CASREYSGKYEQYF
TRBJ1-1 TRBV7-3 . . TGTGCCAGCAGCGCCCGGAAGGGCACTGAAGCTTTCTTT CASSARKGTEAFF
TRBJ2-3 TRBV28 . TRBD2 TGTGCCAGCAGTTTATTCCGGGACTACACAACGCAGTATTTT CASSLFRDYTTQYF
TRBJ1-5 TRBV5-1 . . TGCGCCAGCAGCTTGGAGCCGGCGGCAGATCAGCCCCAGCATTTT CASSLEPAADQPQHF
TRBJ1-1 TRBV5-6 . . TGTGCCAGCAGCTTGTACAACGGGGCTTCGGGAGCTTTCTTT CASSLYNGASGAFF
TRBJ1-6 TRBV10-2 . TRBD1 TGCGCCAGCAGTGAGTCGACCCCCGGGGGAAGGGGGCTAGATTCACCCCTCCACTTT CASSESTPGGRGLDSPLHF
TRBJ2-2 TRBV30 . . TGTGCCTGGAAAGGGCAGGGAGTCGCCGGGGAGCTGTTTTTT CAWKGQGVAGELFF
TRBJ2-1 TRBV30 . TRBD1 TGTGCCTGGAGCCCGGGACAGGTAAACAATGAGCAGTTCTTC CAWSPGQVNNEQFF
TRBJ2-5 TRBV9 once TRBD2 TGTGCCAGCAGCGTAGGGGCACTAGCGGGGAGCCAAGAGACCCAGTACTTC CASSVGALAGSQETQYF
TRBJ2-7 TRBV11-3 . TRBD1 TGTGCCAGCAGCTCCGGACAGGGTTACGAGCAGTACTTC CASSSGQGYEQYF
TRBJ2-7 TRBV27 . TRBD2 TGTGCCAGCAGTGCGGGACTAGCCTACGAGCAGTACTTC CASSAGLAYEQYF
TRBJ1-1 TRBV2 . . TGTGCCAGCACCTACGAGAACACTGAAGCTTTCTTT CASTYENTEAFF
TRBJ2-3 TRBV11-3 . TRBD2 TGTGCCAGCAGCTTAGGCCCCTCCCAGCGGGGGGACACAGATACGCAGTATTTT CASSLGPSQRGDTDTQYF
TRBJ1-2 TRBV5-1 few TRBD1 TGCGCCAGCAGCACGGGACAGGGGGCGGGAGGCTACACCTTC CASSTGQGAGGYTF
TRBJ2-7 TRBV28 . TRBD1 TGTGCCAGCAGTCCCCGCGGACAGGGAGGATACGAGCAGTACTTC CASSPRGQGGYEQYF
TRBJ2-2 TRBV11-2 . . TGTGCCAGCAGCCCCGGAGGGGGCATTGGCACCGGGGAGCTGTTTTTT CASSPGGGIGTGELFF
TRBJ2-7 TRBV11-2 . TRBD1 TGTGCCAGCAGCTTAGCCCCAGGGGGTGACTACGAGCAGTACTTC CASSLAPGGDYEQYF
TRBJ1-6 TRBV6-1 . . TGTGCCAGCAGTGAAGTATGGACAGTGCGATCACCCCTCCACTTT CASSEVWTVRSPLHF
TRBJ1-3 TRBV18 . TRBD1 TGTGCCAGCTCAACGGACAGGGGGCCTGGAAACACCATATATTTT CASSTDRGPGNTIYF
TRBJ1-5 TRBV29-1 . . TGCAGCGGTCTGGAGGGGCGGGGGTATAGCAATCAGCCCCAGCATTTT CSGLEGRGYSNQPQHF
TRBJ2-7 TRBV5-6 . TRBD2 TGTGCCAGCAGCCGTAATAGGCTAGCGGGAGTCGAGCAGTACTTC CASSRNRLAGVEQYF
TRBJ1-5 TRBV15 . . TGTGCCACCAGCAGCACAGGAACCAGGGCCCAGCATTTT CATSSTGTRAQHF
TRBJ1-2 TRBV9 . . TGTGCCAGCAGCGTAGTTTCGGGTTATGGCTACACCTTC CASSVVSGYGYTF
TRBJ2-7 TRBV10-3 . . TGTGCCATCAGTGATATTGAGGGAGAAGAACCTTACGAGCAGTACTTC CAISDIEGEEPYEQYF
TRBJ2-2 TRBV5-4 . . TGTGCCAGCAGCTTCGACGGGAACACCGGGGAGCTGTTTTTT CASSFDGNTGELFF
TRBJ1-3 TRBV9 . . TGTGCCAGCAGCGTAGATGGTTCAGGAAACACCATATATTTT CASSVDGSGNTIYF
TRBJ2-2 TRBV6-2/TRBV6-3 . . TGTGCCAGCAGCAATTTACACAGCGCCGGGGAGCTGTTTTTT CASSNLHSAGELFF
TRBJ2-3 TRBV27 . . TGTGCCAGCAGTTTATACGGTCGTCTCCGCACAGATACGCAGTATTTT CASSLYGRLRTDTQYF